The sequence of this TCR beta chain was determined in a study of OX40 agonist ivuxolimab in advanced cancers. Libraries were prepared by immunoSEQ multiplex PCR; TCRdb keeps only in-frame clonotypes and omits some of them. The sample records fewer than 85,000 clones, 90% being singletons. This CDR3 spans 13 amino acids. V was shortened by 1 base and J by 10 bases, with 13 bases between the two germline ends. Germline lookup yields CDR1 SGHDN and CDR2 FVKESK. V and J are TRBV14 and TRBJ1-1, with a tentative D call TRBD1 (5 bases). Sample: CD4+ or CD8+ T cells sorted from blood, taken in a trial of the OX40 agonist ivuxolimab. This receptor was identified in an adult with an advanced solid tumor such as melanoma, head and neck, liver or kidney cancer. The DNA for the CDR3 is TGTGCCAGCAGCCAAGTGCGAGGGAGGGGAGCTTTCTTT. Its translation is CASSQVRGRGAFF.